This T cell receptor (beta chain) was sequenced for a study of T cells in Graves' hyperthyroidism and ophthalmopathy. There are many counts of this clonotype. Its antigen is not identified. TCR beta CDR3 regions were amplified from RNA transcripts. During a first-round RT-PCR of the TCR CDR3, the HTBI primer set was used. From the multiplex PCR reads, TCRdb called clonotypes with MiXCR, one entry per CDR3 protein. The repertoire holds fewer than 350,000 distinct CDR3 sequences, around 18% seen once, with roughly 15% in the top ten. Study conclusions and caveats: The model predicted ophthalmopathy a median about 6.6 months before onset. Through a model of 13 V-J features, ophthalmopathy was separated from stable hyperthyroidism. Most thyroid-expanded clonotypes above 0.001 were also found in blood.

The CDR3 runs to 15 residues. The V end was cut by 6 bases, the J end by 2 bases, with 17 bases between. The chain uses TRBV12-3 or TRBV12-4 and TRBJ2-7, with D maybe TRBD2 (6 bases). The sample comprised blood. The TCR was taken from a woman between 40 and 55 years old with Graves' ophthalmopathy. CDR3 amino acids: CASSYGPGGPYEQYF. For the CDR3, the DNA is TGTGCCAGCAGCTATGGACCCGGAGGGCCCTACGAGCAGTACTTC.